The clone carrying this T cell receptor (beta chain) was seen only once. Antigen specificity is unknown. The V and J ends lost 6 bases and 1 base respectively, with 6 bases between them. Germline CDR1 MNHNS, CDR2 SASEGT. The CDR3 is 12 amino acids. This entry belongs to a study of OX40 agonist ivuxolimab in advanced cancers. Study-level background: Allowance was made for prior anti-PD-1, anti-PD-L1 or anti-CTLA-4 therapy, and 35% to 40% had some. In three patients, partial responses were observed, one with hepatocellular carcinoma and two with cutaneous melanoma.

Produced via immunoSEQ multiplex PCR; TCRdb's table is partial and in-frame only. This sample has 25,000 to 35,000 clones, with 65% to 90% found just once. Study-wide points: In the expanded peripheral T cells, antigen specificity was never determined.

The material sequenced was CD4+ or CD8+ T cells sorted from blood, taken in a trial of the OX40 agonist ivuxolimab. V is TRBV6-1 and J is TRBJ2-5; unclear D gene. The clonotype was recovered from an adult with an advanced solid tumor such as melanoma, head and neck, liver or kidney cancer. Here the CDR3 DNA reads TGTGCCAGCAGAAAGATCCAAGAGACCCAGTACTTC. Translating gives CASRKIQETQYF.